A selection of T cell receptor beta chains follows, all from one sample in a study of blood T cell repertoires in COVID-19. Only in-frame clones appear in the TCRdb table, and some are missing; sequencing was by immunoSEQ multiplex PCR. Of roughly 14,000 clones detected, around 92% appear once; the ten largest clones hold 7.5% to 8.5%. Sequences were obtained from peripheral blood. The receptors stem from a human donor with active COVID-19. The donor label of this sample is uncertain. CDR3s include the opening cysteine and the closing phenylalanine or tryptophan. D genes are given only for firm matches.

J | D | V | length | CDR3
TRBJ2-2 | TRBD1 | TRBV19 | 18 | CASSVLPGQDRLTGELFF
TRBJ1-3 | NA | TRBV7-8 | 13 | CASTTGTGNTIYF
TRBJ1-2 | NA | TRBV6-2/TRBV6-3 | 13 | CASSGQSDYGYTF
TRBJ2-7 | TRBD1 | TRBV27 | 13 | CASSFSGQGEQYF
TRBJ2-2 | TRBD2 | TRBV2 | 17 | CASRKLAGGQSTGELFF
TRBJ2-7 | TRBD2 | TRBV28 | 15 | CASSLFVPSGYEQYF
TRBJ1-2 | TRBD1 | TRBV27 | 14 | CASSLLDRGYGYTF
TRBJ1-2 | TRBD1 | TRBV30 | 12 | CAWSGDREGYTF
TRBJ1-3 | NA | TRBV7-9 | 12 | CASRSGGNTIYF
TRBJ2-1 | NA | TRBV6-1 | 14 | CASSEAATYNEQFF
TRBJ2-1 | TRBD2 | TRBV20-1 | 11 | CSASASGWMFF
TRBJ2-1 | NA | TRBV27 | 16 | CASSFWPSRSYNEQFF
TRBJ1-1 | NA | TRBV7-8 | 12 | CASSLVSGEAFF
TRBJ2-7 | TRBD2 | TRBV11-3 | 14 | CASSKGLAGDEQYF
TRBJ2-2 | TRBD1 | TRBV5-1 | 15 | CASSKDRGDTGELFF